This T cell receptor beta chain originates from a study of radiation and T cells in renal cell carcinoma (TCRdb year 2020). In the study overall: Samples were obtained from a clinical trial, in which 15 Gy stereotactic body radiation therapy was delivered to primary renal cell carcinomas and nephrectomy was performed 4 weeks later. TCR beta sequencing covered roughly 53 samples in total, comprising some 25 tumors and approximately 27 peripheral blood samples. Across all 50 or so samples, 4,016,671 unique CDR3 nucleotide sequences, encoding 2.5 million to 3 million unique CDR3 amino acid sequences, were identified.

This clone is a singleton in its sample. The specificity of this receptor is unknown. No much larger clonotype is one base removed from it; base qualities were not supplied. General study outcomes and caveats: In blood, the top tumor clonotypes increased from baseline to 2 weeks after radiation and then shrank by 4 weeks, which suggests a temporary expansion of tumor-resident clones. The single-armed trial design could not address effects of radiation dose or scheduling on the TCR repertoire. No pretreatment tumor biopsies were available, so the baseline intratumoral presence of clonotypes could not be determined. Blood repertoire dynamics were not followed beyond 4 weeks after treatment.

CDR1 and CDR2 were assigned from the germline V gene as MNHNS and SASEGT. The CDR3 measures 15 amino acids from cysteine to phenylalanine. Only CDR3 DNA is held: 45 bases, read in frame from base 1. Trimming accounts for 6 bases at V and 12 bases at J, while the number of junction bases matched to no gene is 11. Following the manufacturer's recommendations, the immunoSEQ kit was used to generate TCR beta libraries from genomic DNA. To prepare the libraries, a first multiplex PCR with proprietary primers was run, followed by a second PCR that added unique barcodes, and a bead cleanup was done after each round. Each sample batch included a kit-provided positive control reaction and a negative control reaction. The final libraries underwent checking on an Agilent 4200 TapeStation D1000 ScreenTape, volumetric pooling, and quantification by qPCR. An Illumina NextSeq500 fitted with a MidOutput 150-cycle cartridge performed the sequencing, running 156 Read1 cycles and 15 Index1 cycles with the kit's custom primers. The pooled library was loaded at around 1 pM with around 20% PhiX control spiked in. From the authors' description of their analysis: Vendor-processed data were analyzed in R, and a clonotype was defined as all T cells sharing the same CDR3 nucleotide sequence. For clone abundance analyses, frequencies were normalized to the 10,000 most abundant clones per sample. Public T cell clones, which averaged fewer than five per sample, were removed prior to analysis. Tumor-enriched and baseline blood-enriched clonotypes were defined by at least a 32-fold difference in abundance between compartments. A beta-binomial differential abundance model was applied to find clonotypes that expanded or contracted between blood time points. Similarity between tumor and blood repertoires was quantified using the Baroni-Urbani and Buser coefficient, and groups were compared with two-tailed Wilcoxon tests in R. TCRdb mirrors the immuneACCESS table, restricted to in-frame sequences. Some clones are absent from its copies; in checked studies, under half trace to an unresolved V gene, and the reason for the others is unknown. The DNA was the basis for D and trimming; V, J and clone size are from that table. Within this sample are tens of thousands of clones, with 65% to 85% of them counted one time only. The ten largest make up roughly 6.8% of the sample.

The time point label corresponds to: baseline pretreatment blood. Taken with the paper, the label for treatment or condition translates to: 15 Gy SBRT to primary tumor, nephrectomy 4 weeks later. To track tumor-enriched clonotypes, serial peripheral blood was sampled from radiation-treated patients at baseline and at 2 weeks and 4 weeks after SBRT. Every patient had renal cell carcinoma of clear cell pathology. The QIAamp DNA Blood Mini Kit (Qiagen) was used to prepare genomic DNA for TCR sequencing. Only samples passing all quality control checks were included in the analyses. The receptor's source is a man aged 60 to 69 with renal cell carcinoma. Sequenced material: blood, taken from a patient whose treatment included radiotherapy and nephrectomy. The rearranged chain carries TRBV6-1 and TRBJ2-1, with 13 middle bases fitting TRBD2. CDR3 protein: CASRELAGGPSTQFF. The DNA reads TGTGCCAGCAGGGAACTAGCGGGAGGGCCAAGTACGCAGTTCTTC.